This T cell receptor (beta chain) was recovered during a study of response to subunit inactivated influenza vaccine. There are a few counts of this clonotype. The target antigen is unknown. Findings of the study overall: Authors suggested few new T cells are recruited by each seasonal influenza vaccination.

TCRdb called the RT-PCR reads again in MiXCR, with one record for every CDR3 protein. This table holds roughly 180,000 distinct CDR3 sequences, around 9% found once. Germline CDR1 reads DFQATT; CDR2 reads SNEGSKA (reference sequence). This CDR3 contains 13 residues. Losses at the gene ends were 6 bases for V and 2 bases for J; bases not matched to a gene: 6. Sequences were derived from non-naive T cells sorted from PBMCs, sampled on the day of vaccination. This chain joins TRBV20-1 and TRBJ2-5; 7 nucleotides align to TRBD1. The receptor was derived from a man in his fifties or sixties who received an inactivated influenza vaccine. The chain's CDR3 is CSAHDRAQETQYF. The CDR3 region has the DNA TGCAGTGCCCACGACAGGGCGCAAGAGACCCAGTACTTC.